What follows are 28 T cell receptor beta chains derived from one specimen sequenced in a study of OX40 agonist ivuxolimab in advanced cancers. The protocol was immunoSEQ multiplex PCR, while the TCRdb copy is restricted to in-frame clones and leaves out a portion. The sample holds fewer than 80,000 clones, approximately 80% seen once. Sequenced material: CD4+ or CD8+ T cells sorted from blood, taken in a trial of the OX40 agonist ivuxolimab. The receptors here all came from an adult with an advanced solid tumor such as melanoma, head and neck, liver or kidney cancer.

The V call is TRBV4-1, the J call TRBJ2-5, with D unclear. Germline V gene lookup returns CDR1 MGHRA and CDR2 YSYEKL. The CDR3 has 15 residues. The V end was cut by 0 bases, the J end by 7 bases, with 15 bases between. For the CDR3, the DNA is TGCGCCAGCAGCCAAGATGGTTGGGATCTCGGGACCCAGTACTTC. Translation: CASSQDGWDLGTQYF.

V and J are TRBV28 and TRBJ2-1; 8 bases are a match to TRBD2. Germline CDR1 MDHEN, CDR2 SYDVKM. The CDR3 has 16 amino acids. After removal of 4 bases from V and 2 bases from J, the junction contained 7 bases not matched to a gene. The CDR3 bases are TGTGCCAGCAGTTCCCCCACTAGCGGAACCTACAATGAGCAGTTCTTC. It encodes CASSSPTSGTYNEQFF.

The chain recombines TRBV7-9 with TRBJ2-3; 7 positions match TRBD1. This CDR3 comprises 14 residues. Looked up from germline, CDR1 is SEHNR and CDR2 is FQNEAQ (reference sequence). After removal of 5 bases from V and 4 bases from J, the junction contained 6 bases not matched to a gene. The CDR3 DNA follows: TGTGCCAGCAGCACTCGACAGGGCCCAGATACGCAGTATTTT. The encoded protein is CASSTRQGPDTQYF.

The chain couples TRBV5-1 to TRBJ2-3, with 7 bases that match TRBD2. Per germline, CDR1 SGHRS and CDR2 YFSETQ. Unmatched junction bases numbered 2, after V lost 4 bases and J lost 3 bases. The CDR3 consists of 13 residues. The CDR3 DNA sequence: TGCGCCAGCAGCCCGGGAGGAACAGATACGCAGTATTTT. Encoded protein: CASSPGGTDTQYF. Supplemented by reference TRBV5-1 and TRBJ2-3, the full variable domain reads KAGVTQTPRYLIKTRGQQVTLSCSPISGHRSVSWYQQTPGQGLQFLFEYFSETQRNKGNFPGRFSGRQFSNSRSEMNVSTLELGDSALYLCASSPGGTDTQYFGPGTRLTVL.

In this sample, this clone turned up once. The rearrangement links TRBV27 to TRBJ1-5; perhaps TRBD1 as D (6 bases). CDR1 and CDR2 (germline): MNHEY, SMNVEV (reference sequence). CDR3 length: 16 amino acids. V was cut by 3 bases and J by 4 bases, with 16 bases left in between. The CDR3 DNA follows: TGTGCCAGCAGTTTCCAGTGGGGGGCAGCAAATCAGCCCCAGCATTTT. Its protein is CASSFQWGAANQPQHF.

Points on this clone: The identical CDR3 is also encoded by other nucleotide sequences in the sample. The chain is built from TRBV19 and TRBJ2-3, with no clear D. CDR3 length equals 13 residues. Trimming removed 9 bases from V and 1 base from J, with 11 bases in between. CDR1 and CDR2 from the germline V gene are LNHDA and SQIVND (reference sequence). For the CDR3, the DNA is TGTGCCAGCCGCCAGGCGGGCACAGATACGCAGTATTTT. Amino acid sequence: CASRQAGTDTQYF.

The genes are TRBV5-1 and TRBJ1-1; D is perhaps TRBD1 (5 bases). The germline V and J ends were trimmed by 0 bases and 0 bases, with 12 bases remaining between them. Germline lookup yields CDR1 SGHRS and CDR2 YFSETQ. CDR3 length: 16 amino acids. CDR3 protein: CASSLVGTGMNTEAFF. For the CDR3, the DNA is TGCGCCAGCAGCTTGGTAGGAACAGGAATGAACACTGAAGCTTTCTTT. Drawing the rest from reference TRBV5-1 and TRBJ1-1, the complete variable domain is KAGVTQTPRYLIKTRGQQVTLSCSPISGHRSVSWYQQTPGQGLQFLFEYFSETQRNKGNFPGRFSGRQFSNSRSEMNVSTLELGDSALYLCASSLVGTGMNTEAFFGQGTRLTVV.

This clone was observed a few times. The chain joins TRBV14 to TRBJ2-2; 10 bases agree with TRBD1. The V and J ends lost 6 bases and 1 base, in that order; junction bases with no gene match: 8. This CDR3 has 17 residues. The V gene's germline CDR1 is SGHDN and CDR2 FVKESK. The CDR3 DNA follows: TGTGCCAGCAGGCACCTCCGGGACAGGGGGAACACCGGGGAGCTGTTTTTT. Its translation is CASRHLRDRGNTGELFF.

The chain couples TRBV15 to TRBJ2-1, with 8 bases identical to TRBD2. Germline lookup yields CDR1 LNHNV and CDR2 YYDKDF (reference sequence). J gave up 6 bases and V 3 bases, and 1 base lay outside the gene matches. This CDR3 has 13 residues. CDR3 in DNA: TGTGCCACCAGCAGTAGCGGGACCAATGAGCAGTTCTTC. Protein: CATSSSGTNEQFF.

The chain couples TRBV4-3 to TRBJ2-7; D call uncertain. V was shortened by 4 bases and J by 6 bases, with 13 bases between the two germline ends. Germline V gene data show CDR1 as LGHNA and CDR2 as YSLEER. The CDR3 totals 13 residues. CDR3 residues: CASSPEPEREQYF. In DNA, the CDR3 is TGCGCCAGCAGCCCCGAGCCGGAGCGCGAGCAGTACTTC.

V gene TRBV6-5 combines with J gene TRBJ2-2; tentative D call: TRBD2 (5 bases). Trimming removed 5 bases at V and 4 bases at J, with 8 bases between. Per germline, CDR1 MNHEY and CDR2 SVGAGI. The CDR3 contains 13 residues. The CDR3 DNA reads as TGTGCCAGCAGTCCGGGGATCACCGGGGAGCTGTTTTTT. The encoded protein is CASSPGITGELFF.

This clone was seen a single time. This sequence joins TRBV4-3 and TRBJ2-7; 11 nucleotides agree with TRBD2. Unmatched junction bases numbered 4, after V lost 0 bases and J lost 9 bases. CDR1 is LGHNA, CDR2 YSLEER, per germline. The CDR3 is 14 residues long. The CDR3 loop reads CASSQETSGRVQYF. Here the CDR3 DNA reads TGCGCCAGCAGCCAAGAAACTAGCGGGAGAGTGCAGTACTTC.

CDR3 bases: TGTGCCAGCAGCTTCCCCTCGGCGGGGACCTACGAGCAGTACTTC. Translating gives CASSFPSAGTYEQYF. This chain joins TRBV5-6 and TRBJ2-7; tentative D call: TRBD2 (6 bases). The CDR3 loop spans 15 amino acids. Looked up from germline, CDR1 is SGHDT and CDR2 is YYEEEE. V was trimmed by 2 bases and J by 2 bases, leaving 14 bases between them.

This clone was seen only once. The chain couples TRBV7-9 to TRBJ2-5; 9 bases fit TRBD1. Germline V gene sequence: CDR1 SEHNR, CDR2 FQNEAQ (reference sequence). The CDR3 contains 15 residues. The trim removed 3 bases at V and 1 base at J, leaving 3 bases unmatched. The CDR3 here is CASSFRTGAQETQYF. Written as DNA, the CDR3 is TGTGCCAGCAGCTTCCGGACAGGGGCCCAAGAGACCCAGTACTTC.

The rearrangement links TRBV10-3 to TRBJ2-5; maybe TRBD2 (6 bases). In germline, CDR1 is ENHRY, CDR2 SYGVKD. The CDR3 is made up of 15 amino acids. Trimming pared 2 bases from V and 0 bases from J, leaving 10 bases between. The CDR3 reads CAISEGGTYQETQYF. The CDR3, as DNA: TGTGCCATCAGTGAGGGCGGGACGTACCAAGAGACCCAGTACTTC.

The chain links TRBV5-1 to TRBJ2-2; D unclear. The germline gives CDR1 SGHRS, CDR2 YFSETQ. V was shortened by 0 bases and J by 5 bases, with 5 bases between the two germline ends. The CDR3 extends over 13 amino acids. CDR3 nucleotide sequence: TGCGCCAGCAGCTTGGTAGGGACCGGGGAGCTGTTTTTT. It translates to CASSLVGTGELFF.

Notes on this clone: Germline is not matched at one junction end, which may reflect a read error. The chain links TRBV5-1 to TRBJ1-1; D gene uncertain. Germline CDR1 is SGHRS and CDR2 is YFSETQ. The CDR3 has 12 residues. CDR3 bases: TGCGCCAGCACCTTGGCCGGGTCTGAAGCTTTCTTT. Its translation is CASTLAGSEAFF.

Only a few counts were recorded for this clone. The chain uses TRBV7-2 and TRBJ2-1; D may be TRBD2 (7 bases). Germline assignment: CDR1 SGHTA and CDR2 FQGNSA. V lost 4 bases to trimming and J lost 8 bases, with 15 bases between them. This CDR3 has 14 amino acids. The CDR3 DNA sequence: TGTGCCAGCAGCTCCCTGGGGGGGCGGGATGAGCAGTTCTTC. It specifies CASSSLGGRDEQFF.

This clone has only a few counts. The chain couples TRBV4-3 to TRBJ2-1; D is unresolved. From germline, CDR1 is LGHNA and CDR2 YSLEER. This CDR3 has 15 amino acids. V lost 0 bases, J lost 8 bases, and 14 bases lay in between. The CDR3 bases are TGCGCCAGCAGCCAAGAGAGTTCATTCATGGATGAGCAGTTCTTC. This sequence encodes CASSQESSFMDEQFF.

The J gene is TRBJ1-1, the V gene TRBV7-8; the D is unclear. V shed 4 bases and J shed 2 bases, with 11 bases lying between them. The germline gives CDR1 SGHVS, CDR2 FQNEAQ. The CDR3 is 14 residues long. CDR3 in DNA: TGTGCCAGCAGCTCCTACACAGCCAACACTGAAGCTTTCTTT. The encoded protein is CASSSYTANTEAFF.

This sequence joins TRBV7-2 and TRBJ1-4; D ambiguous. Germline CDR1 and CDR2: SGHTA and FQGNSA. The V and J ends lost 3 bases and 4 bases respectively, with 3 bases between them. This CDR3 is 12 amino acids long. CDR3 nucleotide sequence: TGTGCCAGCAGCTTCCGTAATGAAAAACTGTTTTTT. This encodes CASSFRNEKLFF.

The chain uses TRBV5-1 and TRBJ2-3; a possible D gene is TRBD1 (6 bases). The V gene lost 2 bases and the J gene lost 0 bases, with 7 bases spanning the gap. The CDR3 runs to 14 residues. From germline, CDR1 is SGHRS and CDR2 YFSETQ. The CDR3 nucleotides are TGCGCCAGCAGCTTCGGGACAAGCACAGATACGCAGTATTTT. Translated: CASSFGTSTDTQYF.

The rearrangement links TRBV5-1 to TRBJ2-7; D gene unclear. Germline V gene sequence: CDR1 SGHRS, CDR2 YFSETQ. The CDR3 is made up of 11 amino acids. Trimming removed 3 bases from V and 1 base from J, with 2 bases in between. The CDR3 is CASSYSYEQYF. The CDR3 DNA reads TGCGCCAGCAGCTATTCCTACGAGCAGTACTTC.

The chain combines TRBV23-1 with TRBJ2-5; 10 bases are a match to TRBD1. TRBV23-1 belongs to the ORF category, with a function that is uncertain. CDR3 length: 15 amino acids. Trimming removed 3 bases from V and 1 base from J; junction bases left unmatched: 2. CDR3 DNA sequence: TGCGCCAGCAGTCACTGGACAGGGGGCCAAGAGACCCAGTACTTC. Encoded protein: CASSHWTGGQETQYF.

The chain recombines TRBV28 with TRBJ1-5; D gene ambiguous. V lost 5 bases to trimming and J lost 4 bases, with 12 bases between them. Germline assignment: CDR1 MDHEN and CDR2 SYDVKM. The CDR3 runs 14 residues. The CDR3 is CASSSSERNQPQHF. The CDR3 DNA sequence: TGTGCCAGCAGTAGTTCCGAGCGTAATCAGCCCCAGCATTTT.

The chain has TRBV28 and TRBJ2-7; TRBD2 is a possible D gene (5 bases). V lost 5 bases and J lost 3, with 8 bases in between. The CDR3 covers 12 residues. Germline V gene sequence: CDR1 MDHEN, CDR2 SYDVKM. CDR3: CASSAAGYEQYF. The CDR3 coding sequence is TGTGCCAGCAGTGCCGCGGGCTACGAGCAGTACTTC.

CDR3 DNA: TGTGCCAGCAGCTTAGGTCAAGCGAACACAGATACGCAGTATTTT. Encoded protein: CASSLGQANTDTQYF. This sequence joins TRBV7-9 and TRBJ2-3; no clear D gene. The CDR3 totals 15 residues. From germline, CDR1 is SEHNR and CDR2 FQNEAQ (reference sequence). V dropped 1 base and J dropped 2 bases, with 10 bases sitting between them.

This sequence joins TRBV14 and TRBJ1-2; 7 nucleotides match TRBD1. The CDR3 totals 14 residues. Germline CDR1 SGHDN, CDR2 FVKESK. Germline trimming cut 3 bases from V and 8 bases from J; bases unmatched to any gene: 9. CDR3 in amino acids: CASSHQFEGGGYTF. DNA for the CDR3: TGTGCCAGCAGCCACCAGTTTGAAGGGGGCGGCTACACCTTC.